This T cell receptor (beta chain) is from a study of tumor-infiltrating lymphocytes in localized non-small cell lung cancer. Data came from immunoSEQ multiplex PCR; TCRdb stores just in-frame clones and leaves some out. The profile shows about 14,000 clones, roughly 82% of them singletons. With respect to this clone: No antigen is known for it.

The study, taken as a whole, reports: TCRbeta sequencing showed higher T cell infiltration in tumors than uninvolved lung.

Sequencing was carried out using lung tumor tissue. This sequence originates from a human donor with non-small cell lung cancer.

Written as DNA, the CDR3 is TGTGCCAGCAGCCCCCCGGACGGGAACACTGAAGCTTTCTTT. Translating it yields CASSPPDGNTEAFF. The chain is built from TRBV9 and TRBJ1-1, with D uncertain. CDR1 is SGDLS and CDR2 is YYNGEE in the germline V gene. V was trimmed by 4 bases and J by 1 base, leaving 11 bases between them. The CDR3 has 14 amino acids.